This T cell receptor (beta chain) comes out of a study of blood T cell repertoires in COVID-19 (dated by TCRdb to about 2020). Background for the entire study: Samples covering the acute and convalescent phases of COVID-19 were provided by collaborators in the United States, Italy and Spain. Where available, HLA class I and class II types were obtained from metadata supplied by the sample provider rather than from assay-based typing. The samples were drawn from two sources: the first 160 participants of the ongoing ImmuneRACE study, and 1,200 or so subjects contributed by 6 global collaborators. The repertoires were released in a freely available public database intended as a resource for research on the immune response to SARS-CoV-2. The prospective study material was composed of cDNA or gDNA derived from T cells, B-cell-depleted T cells, or PBMCs. A de-identified subject ID, COVID-19 status, age in years and sex were almost always included in the sample metadata. Deeply sampled blood TCRbeta repertoires from subjects exposed to, actively infected with, or recovered from COVID-19 were included in the dataset. Broad study findings and their caveats: The quantity of clinical and demographic metadata differed by source and by participant and was supplied without curation.

A remark on this clone: Its specific antigen is unknown. Per-base qualities were not stored, and no clone one base away is much larger.

CDR1 SGHVS and CDR2 FNYEAQ were looked up in the germline V gene. Compared with germline, V lacks 5 bases and J lacks 0 bases; bases without a gene match: 4. Reading from cysteine to phenylalanine, the CDR3 counts 15 amino acids. The DNA shown is the 45-base CDR3, in frame from base 1. TCRbeta CDR3 regions were amplified from genomic DNA using the immunoSEQ Assay, a bias-controlled multiplex PCR. The paper's processing steps were these. Within the assay, amplification of reference gene primers was used to estimate how many nucleated cells each sample contained. To quantify the absolute abundance of each unique TCRbeta CDR3 rearrangement, sequence reads were collapsed and filtered. For each sample, productive Simpson clonality was calculated by taking the square root of Simpson's diversity index across productive rearrangements. TCRdb obtained this table from immuneACCESS and retained in-frame rearrangements with V and J assigned. These tables miss some clones; where compared with another copy, unresolved V genes account for less than half of the shortfall, and the remainder is unexplained. That table is the source of V, J and clone size, and D and trimming were worked out from the DNA. The sample data list approximately 430,000 clones, and just over 85% of these were observed just once. The top ten hold roughly 1.4% of the sample.

Each collaborating institution followed its own protocols to collect whole blood in K2EDTA tubes. For TCRbeta analysis, collaborators shipped samples as frozen whole blood, isolated PBMCs, or DNA extracted from either of those sample types. Sequencing used peripheral blood. This TCR was sampled from a woman aged 30 to 39 with active or convalescent COVID-19. This chain is built from TRBV7-6 and TRBJ2-7, with 10 junctional bases fitting TRBD2. CDR3 region: CASSRSGGDSYEQYF. The nucleotide sequence reads as follows: TGTGCCAGCAGCCGAAGCGGGGGGGACTCCTACGAGCAGTACTTC.